The entry below describes one T cell receptor (beta chain). Some clones are missing from TCRdb's copy, which holds only in-frame ones; the method was immunoSEQ multiplex PCR. The sample holds hundreds of thousands of clones, roughly 80% seen once. The data are from a study of blood T cell repertoires in COVID-19. Study overall: T cells, B-cell-depleted T cells, or PBMCs supplied cDNA or gDNA.

The CDR3 consists of 15 residues. Germline CDR1 SGHTA, CDR2 FQGNSA. Trimming took 5 bases from V and 3 from J; bases not matched to a gene: 7. The receptor comes from an elderly woman with acute or convalescent COVID-19. Input material: peripheral blood. The chain employs TRBV7-2 and TRBJ1-5, with 7 bases that match TRBD1. The CDR3 nucleotides read TGTGCCAGCAGCCCTCAGACAGGGAACAATCAGCCCCAGCATTTT. As protein: CASSPQTGNNQPQHF.